The 11 T cell receptor beta chains reported below all come from one sample, sequenced in a study of cytomegalovirus exposure and HLA in healthy donors (dated by TCRdb to the late 2010s). Library preparation used the immunoSEQ multiplex PCR assay. For the multiplex PCR, a mixture combining 60 forward primers for TCR Vbeta segments and 13 reverse primers for TCR Jbeta segments was used. The clones in this table, taken by TCRdb from immuneACCESS, are in-frame only. Not every clone is retained; where verified, under half of the shortfall comes from an unresolved V gene, and the cause of the rest is unknown. In all, the sample holds 200,000 or so clones, and 84% of those were seen once. The ten largest clonotypes hold 0.25% to 0.3% of the sample. The material sequenced was PBMCs. The receptors were gathered from a boy between 5 and 17 years old in good health and CMV-seronegative.

The chain links TRBV5-6 to TRBJ1-2, with D maybe TRBD1 (6 bases). CDR3 length: 14 amino acids. Trimming stripped 1 base from V and 3 bases from J, with 10 bases between. Germline CDR1 is SGHDT and CDR2 is YYEEEE. This CDR3 reads CASSLTGYYYGYTF. The CDR3 coding sequence is TGTGCCAGCAGCTTGACAGGGTACTACTATGGCTACACCTTC.

The chain is built from TRBV19 and TRBJ1-6, with D perhaps TRBD1 (6 bases). The CDR3 consists of 18 residues. Germline V gene data show CDR1 as LNHDA and CDR2 as SQIVND (reference sequence). Trimming removed 7 bases from V and 0 bases from J, with 19 bases in between. The CDR3 DNA follows: TGTGCCAGTACCCCGACAGGATTCGATGACTCCTATAATTCACCCCTCCACTTT. This codes for CASTPTGFDDSYNSPLHF.

This chain joins TRBV7-6 and TRBJ2-7; TRBD1 is a possible D gene (7 bases). Germline loops: CDR1 SGHVS, CDR2 FNYEAQ. The CDR3 loop spans 14 amino acids. Trimming removed 6 bases at V and 2 bases at J, with 14 bases between. CDR3 protein: CASSLTGTAYEQYF. CDR3 DNA: TGTGCCAGCAGTCTGACAGGGACTGCCTACGAGCAGTACTTC.

The chain recombines TRBV5-1 with TRBJ2-5; TRBD2 matches 10 bases. The CDR3 is 15 amino acids. Trimming took 4 bases from V and 2 from J; bases not matched to a gene: 5. The germline V gene encodes CDR1 SGHRS and CDR2 YFSETQ. The CDR3 DNA follows: TGCGCCAGCAGCGGTAGCGGGGGGACTCAAGAGACCCAGTACTTC. Its translation: CASSGSGGTQETQYF.

The V gene is TRBV7-2, the J gene TRBJ2-7; D is possibly TRBD2 (6 bases). V was shortened by 1 base and J by 6 bases, with 10 bases between the two germline ends. The CDR3 spans 13 residues. The germline CDR1 and CDR2 sequences are SGHTA and FQGNSA. The CDR3 region is CASSLGLGGEQYF. The CDR3, as DNA: TGTGCCAGCAGCTTAGGTTTGGGGGGCGAGCAGTACTTC.

The chain has TRBV5-4 and TRBJ2-2; TRBD2 might be the D (6 bases). V was cut by 6 bases and J by 1 base, with 16 bases left in between. The CDR3 spans 16 residues. The germline V gene has CDR1 SGHNT and CDR2 YYREEE (reference sequence). The CDR3 nucleotides are TGTGCCAGCACACATCCCGGGGACTTGAACACCGGGGAGCTGTTTTTT. Encoded protein: CASTHPGDLNTGELFF. Drawing the rest from reference TRBV5-4 and TRBJ2-2, the complete variable domain is ETGVTQSPTHLIKTRGQQVTLRCSSQSGHNTVSWYQQALGQGPQFIFQYYREEENGRGNFPPRFSGLQFPNYSSELNVNALELDDSALYLCASTHPGDLNTGELFFGEGSRLTVL.

This sequence joins TRBV10-2 and TRBJ2-5; possible D gene TRBD2, 6 bases. The V and J ends lost 7 bases and 7 bases respectively, with 10 bases between them. The CDR3 consists of 11 residues. Germline values: CDR1 WSHSY, CDR2 SAAADI. The CDR3 sequence: CASTPGGTQYF. CDR3 DNA sequence: TGCGCCAGCACCCCCGGGGGGACCCAGTACTTC.

The gene calls are TRBV7-9 and TRBJ1-4, with a weak D call TRBD1 (6 bases). Trimming pared 3 bases from V and 8 bases from J, leaving 7 bases between. Germline CDR1 is SEHNR and CDR2 is FQNEAQ (reference sequence). CDR3 size: 12 residues. The CDR3 DNA is TGTGCCAGCAGCTTCAGGGGAGAAAAACTGTTTTTT. It yields the protein CASSFRGEKLFF.

V and J are TRBV6-1 and TRBJ1-4, with TRBD1 identical over 8 bases. Germline CDR1 is MNHNS and CDR2 is SASEGT. V lost 3 bases, J lost 6 bases, and 12 bases stayed unmatched. The length of the CDR3 is 17 residues. The CDR3 nucleotides read TGTGCCAGCAGTGAGTTCCCACAGGGGGGTCGGGATGAAAAACTGTTTTTT. This encodes CASSEFPQGGRDEKLFF.

The V call is TRBV27, the J call TRBJ1-4; weak D call: TRBD1 (5 bases). Germline-derived CDR1 and CDR2 are MNHEY and SMNVEV (reference sequence). Between the trimmed V and J ends, which lost 6 bases and 4 bases, there was a span of 15 bases. This CDR3 comprises 15 residues. The CDR3 is CASRVGWGGNEKLFF. For the CDR3, the DNA is TGTGCCAGCAGGGTCGGGTGGGGGGGTAATGAAAAACTGTTTTTT.

J is TRBJ2-1 and V is TRBV19; TRBD2 might be the D (5 bases). The CDR3 spans 11 residues. The V gene's germline CDR1 is LNHDA and CDR2 SQIVND (reference sequence). The V gene lost 7 bases and the J gene lost 7 bases, with 8 bases spanning the gap. CDR3: CASTTGNEQFF. The CDR3 nucleotides are TGTGCCAGTACGACGGGGAATGAGCAGTTCTTC.